Sequencing of this TCR beta chain was carried out in a study of T cells after posttransplantation cyclophosphamide listed by TCRdb under 2016. For the wider study: Using TRB sequencing, the study followed how the T cell repertoire rebuilt after myeloablative bone marrow transplantation with posttransplantation cyclophosphamide given as GVHD prophylaxis. Because TRA and TRB clonality correlated tightly in 10 or so samples, the subsequent TCR analyses were limited to TRB only. Antigen receptor sequencing covered samples from 35 to 40 PTCy-treated patients and over 15 of their related bone marrow donors. Up to about 3 additional blood samples from 2 to 5.2 years after transplant were also TRB-sequenced in 3 patients, as was pretransplant blood from 4 patients. Blood from every one of the roughly 35 PTCy patients who had 1-year posttransplant specimens underwent TRB sequencing. Public TRB sequences were compared against a database of over 3,000 sequences linked to responses to pathogens, tumor antigens, self-antigens and alloantigens.

TRB sequencing used genomic DNA with the immunoSEQ assay at survey resolution or the hsTCRB kit. The paper's data handling went like this. The immunoSEQ software handled initial read processing, and the LymphoSeq R package was used for repertoire analyses. Clonality was calculated as 1 minus normalized Shannon entropy, and the Gini coefficient was also calculated for each TRB dataset. To infer phenotypes in unsorted samples, TRB sequences from sorted subsets of the recipient or donor were mapped onto unsorted samples from the same recipient. TCRdb retrieved this table from immuneACCESS and kept in-frame rearrangements only. Not all clones are present; in checked studies, unresolved V genes account for under half, and no reason is known for the remainder. The D gene and trimming were derived from the DNA, and the V and J assignments and clone size from that table. The sample contains roughly 17,000 clones, 85% of them found a single time. Around 28% of the sample belongs to the ten largest clones.

This clone has a handful of counts. The antigen it binds to is not known. Base qualities are missing; no much larger clone stands one base away. Study-wide findings and limitations: The TRB repertoires of T cells infiltrating skin or GI tract showed only limited overlap with the TRB repertoires of T cells in blood. At 1-2 months, donor-recipient similarity was low but rose over the first year, and the later blood repertoires were often dominated by donor CD8+ memory clones. Across the approximately 45 patients, TRB clonality was highly associated with recipient CMV seropositivity and CMV reactivation, and diversity with PTCy was similar to that in the CNI/methotrexate controls.

CDR1 is given as KGHSH and CDR2 as LQKENI, both from the germline V gene. Measured from the cysteine to the phenylalanine, the CDR3 is 14 residues long. The DNA shown is the 42-base CDR3, in frame from base 1. From V the trimming removes 4 bases and from J it removes 4 bases, while the gene matches leave 6 bases of the junction unaccounted for. The control cohort consisted of 11 patients who had myeloablative marrow transplants with methotrexate plus a calcineurin inhibitor and who were sampled 1 year after transplant. Peripheral blood and bone marrow mononuclear cells were isolated by Ficoll-Hypaque density centrifugation and cryopreserved.

The source was PBMCs, collected after allogeneic stem cell transplant with calcineurin inhibitor and methotrexate. This receptor chain uses TRBV18 and TRBJ1-1, with 7 central nucleotides matching TRBD1. The source is a female patient aged 18 to 35 who received an allogeneic stem cell transplant from an unrelated donor, was CMV-positive, and had acute and chronic GVHD. Some T cells may originate with the graft donor following a transplant. DNA sequence: TGTGCCAGCTCACGAGAGACAGGGCGCACTGAAGCTTTCTTT. Translated, it reads CASSRETGRTEAFF.